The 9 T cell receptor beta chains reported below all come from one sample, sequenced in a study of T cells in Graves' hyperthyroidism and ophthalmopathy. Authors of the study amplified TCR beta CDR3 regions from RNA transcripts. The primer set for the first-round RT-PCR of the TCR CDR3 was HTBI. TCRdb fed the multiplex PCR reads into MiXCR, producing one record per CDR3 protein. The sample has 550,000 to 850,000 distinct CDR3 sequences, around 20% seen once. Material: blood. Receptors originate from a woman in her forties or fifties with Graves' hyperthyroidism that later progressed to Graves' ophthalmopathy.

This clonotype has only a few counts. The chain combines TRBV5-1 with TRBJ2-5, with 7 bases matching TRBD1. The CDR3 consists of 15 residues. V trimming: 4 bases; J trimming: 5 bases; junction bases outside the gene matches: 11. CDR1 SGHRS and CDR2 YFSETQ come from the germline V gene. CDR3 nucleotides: TGCGCCAGCAGCGGACCGACAGGGACCGGTGAGACCCAGTACTTC. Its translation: CASSGPTGTGETQYF.

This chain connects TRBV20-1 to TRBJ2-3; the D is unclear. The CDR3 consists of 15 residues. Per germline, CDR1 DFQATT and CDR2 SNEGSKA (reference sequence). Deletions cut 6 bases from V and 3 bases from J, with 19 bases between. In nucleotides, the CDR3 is TGCAGTGCCATGGTGGTTACCTCGAAGACAGATACGCAGTATTTT. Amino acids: CSAMVVTSKTDTQYF.

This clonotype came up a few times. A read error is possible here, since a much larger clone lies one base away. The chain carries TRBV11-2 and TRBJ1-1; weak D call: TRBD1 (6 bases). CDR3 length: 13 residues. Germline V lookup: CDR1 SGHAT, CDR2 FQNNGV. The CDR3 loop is CAGSLEGGTEAFF. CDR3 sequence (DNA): TGTGCCGGCAGCTTAGAAGGGGGCACTGAAGCTTTCTTT.

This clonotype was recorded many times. This CDR3 reads CSASSSGEYEQYF. In DNA, the CDR3 is TGCAGTGCTAGTTCTAGCGGGGAGTACGAGCAGTACTTC. The rearrangement uses TRBV20-1 and TRBJ2-7; 9 nucleotides align to TRBD2. Germline-derived CDR1 and CDR2 are DFQATT and SNEGSKA (reference sequence). Trimming removed 3 bases from V and 4 bases from J; junction bases left unmatched: 4. The CDR3 is 13 residues long.

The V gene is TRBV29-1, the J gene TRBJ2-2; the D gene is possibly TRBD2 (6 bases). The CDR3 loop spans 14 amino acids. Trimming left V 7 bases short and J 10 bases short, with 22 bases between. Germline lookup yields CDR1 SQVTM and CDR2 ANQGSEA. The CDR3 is CSARDSLRPVELFF. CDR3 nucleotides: TGCAGCGCCCGGGACTCCTTGAGGCCCGTGGAGCTGTTTTTT.

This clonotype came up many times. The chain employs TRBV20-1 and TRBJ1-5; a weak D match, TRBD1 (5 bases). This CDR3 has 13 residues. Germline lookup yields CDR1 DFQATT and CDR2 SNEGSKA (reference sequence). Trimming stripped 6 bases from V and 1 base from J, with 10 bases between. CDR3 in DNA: TGCAGTGCCGGACGGGGGAGCAATCAGCCCCAGCATTTT. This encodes CSAGRGSNQPQHF.

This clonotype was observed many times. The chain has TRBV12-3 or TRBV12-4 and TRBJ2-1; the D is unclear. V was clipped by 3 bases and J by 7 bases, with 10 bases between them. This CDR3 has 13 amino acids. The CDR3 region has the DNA TGTGCCAGCAGTTTGAGTAACCCTAATGAGCAGTTCTTC. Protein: CASSLSNPNEQFF.

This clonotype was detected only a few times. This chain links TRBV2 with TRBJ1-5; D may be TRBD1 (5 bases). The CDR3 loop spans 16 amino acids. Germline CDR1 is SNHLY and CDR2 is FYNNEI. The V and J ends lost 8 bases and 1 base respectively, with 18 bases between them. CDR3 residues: CASSPLGGRSNQPQHF. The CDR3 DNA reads TGTGCCAGCTCCCCCTTGGGGGGTAGGAGCAATCAGCCCCAGCATTTT.

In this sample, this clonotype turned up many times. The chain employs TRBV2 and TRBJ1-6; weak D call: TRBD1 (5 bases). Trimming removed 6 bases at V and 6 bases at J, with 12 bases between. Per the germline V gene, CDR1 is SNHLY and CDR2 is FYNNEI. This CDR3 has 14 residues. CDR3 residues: CASRDGGSNSPLHF. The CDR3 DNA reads TGTGCCAGCAGGGACGGGGGGAGTAATTCACCCCTCCACTTT.